The clone carrying this TCR beta chain has more than one count but fewer than ten. The repertoire was sequenced with immunoSEQ multiplex PCR; TCRdb's copy has only in-frame clones and lacks some. The sample yields 210,000 or so clones, around 82% seen once. CDR3 length: 15 residues. Trimming shortened V by 5 bases and J by 0 bases, and 12 bases separated the two germline ends. Germline values: CDR1 SGHAT, CDR2 FQNNGV. This sample was taken from a study of blood T cell repertoires in COVID-19. Across the study: The United States, Italy and Spain supplied acute and convalescent COVID-19 samples.

The sequencing sample was made of peripheral blood. The sequence was obtained from a woman in her 40s with acute or convalescent COVID-19. The chain recombines TRBV11-2 with TRBJ2-3; TRBD1 is a possible D gene (6 bases). The CDR3 reads CASSLTGISTDTQYF. In DNA form, the CDR3 reads TGTGCCAGCAGCCTAACAGGGATTAGCACAGATACGCAGTATTTT.